This entry describes one TCR beta chain. Profiled with immunoSEQ multiplex PCR; TCRdb holds only in-frame clones, not every one. The sample includes 150,000 to 200,000 clones, roughly 80% of them seen just once. These data belong to a study of cytomegalovirus exposure and HLA in healthy donors. Trimming stripped 2 bases from V and 1 base from J, with 6 bases between. CDR1 and CDR2 from the germline V gene are SEHNR and FQNEAQ (reference sequence). There are 13 residues in the CDR3. The chain carries TRBV7-9 and TRBJ2-7; D uncertain. The sequence came from a man between 18 and 29 years old in good health and CMV-seropositive. Sequenced sample: PBMCs. The CDR3 DNA reads as TGTGCCAGCAGCTTAACACAGTCCTACGAGCAGTACTTC. This sequence encodes CASSLTQSYEQYF.